Listed here are 14 T cell receptor beta chains from one sample, sequenced in a study of blood T cell repertoires in COVID-19. Generated by immunoSEQ multiplex PCR, the TCRdb table keeps only in-frame clones and is missing some. Of approximately 300,000 clones listed, approximately 85% are singletons. Material: PBMCs or T cells enriched from blood (not recorded which). The receptors shown here come from a woman aged 30 to 39 who had recovered from COVID-19.

This clone was counted a few times. This chain joins TRBV6-5 and TRBJ1-1, with no clear D. V lost 0 bases to trimming and J lost 1 base, with 6 bases between them. Germline CDR1 is MNHEY and CDR2 is SVGAGI. There are 14 residues in the CDR3. The CDR3 reads CASSYSLANTEAFF. In nucleotides, the CDR3 is TGTGCCAGCAGTTACTCGTTGGCGAACACTGAAGCTTTCTTT.

This clone has more than one count but fewer than ten. The chain uses TRBV30 and TRBJ1-2; D is unclear. Germline V lookup: CDR1 GTSNPN, CDR2 SVGIG (reference sequence). The CDR3 is made up of 11 amino acids. V lost 8 bases and J 6 bases, leaving 13 bases between the germline ends. In DNA form, the CDR3 reads TGTGCCCGAGGGTTCGCTGATGGCTACACCTTC. Its protein is CARGFADGYTF.

This sequence joins TRBV4-1 and TRBJ1-2; no firm D call. The CDR3 consists of 15 residues. Trimming took 1 base from V and 0 from J, leaving 9 bases between them. CDR1 MGHRA and CDR2 YSYEKL come from the germline V gene. CDR3 residues: CASSQVAGTNYGYTF. CDR3 in DNA: TGCGCCAGCAGCCAAGTTGCGGGTACTAACTATGGCTACACCTTC.

J is TRBJ1-2 and V is TRBV19; TRBD1 matches at 7 bases. The CDR3 contains 13 residues. Unmatched junction bases numbered 10, after V lost 7 bases and J lost 8 bases. CDR1 and CDR2 from the germline V gene are LNHDA and SQIVND (reference sequence). CDR3 region: CASNQKQGNGYTF. In DNA form, the CDR3 reads TGTGCCAGTAATCAAAAACAGGGGAACGGCTACACCTTC.

The rearrangement uses TRBV19 and TRBJ2-7; tentative D call: TRBD2 (6 bases). This CDR3 region has 12 residues. Germline CDR1 LNHDA, CDR2 SQIVND (reference sequence). Trimming took off 6 bases at V and 6 bases at J, with 12 bases between the two ends. CDR3 amino acids: CASSPGVSEQYF. The CDR3 region has the DNA TGTGCCAGTAGCCCGGGAGTCTCCGAGCAGTACTTC.

V and J are TRBV6-1 and TRBJ1-6; D perhaps matches TRBD1 (5 bases). Trimming pared 2 bases from V and 9 bases from J, leaving 14 bases between. The germline CDR1 and CDR2 sequences are MNHNS and SASEGT. There are 15 residues in the CDR3. The CDR3 region is CASSEYAGFRSPLHF. CDR3 nucleotides: TGTGCCAGCAGTGAATATGCAGGGTTCCGTTCACCCCTCCACTTT.

The chain links TRBV18 to TRBJ1-1, with 10 bases that match TRBD1. V gave up 11 bases and J gave up 0 bases; unmatched junction bases: 9. The germline gives CDR1 KGHSH, CDR2 LQKENI. CDR3 size: 15 residues. This CDR3 reads CAGHGQGVMNTEAFF. The DNA of the CDR3 is TGTGCCGGCCATGGACAGGGGGTTATGAACACTGAAGCTTTCTTT.

This clone was recorded once. The V call is TRBV2, the J call TRBJ1-5, with D unclear. The CDR3 extends over 14 amino acids. The V gene's germline CDR1 is SNHLY and CDR2 FYNNEI. V was pared by 5 bases and J by 2 bases, with 10 bases between. CDR3 DNA: TGTGCCAGCAGTCCGGTCCGCGGCAATCAGCCCCAGCATTTT. This translates into CASSPVRGNQPQHF.

The chain carries TRBV28 and TRBJ1-5; TRBD1 agrees at 9 bases. Germline CDR1 reads MDHEN; CDR2 reads SYDVKM. After removal of 5 bases from V and 3 bases from J, the junction contained 8 bases not matched to a gene. This CDR3 has 16 amino acids. As DNA, the CDR3 is TGTGCCAGCAGTCCCATCACAGGGGGCATCAATCAGCCCCAGCATTTT. Protein product: CASSPITGGINQPQHF.

The V and J genes are TRBV5-1 and TRBJ2-5, with 7 bases fitting TRBD2. The V segment lost 4 bases and the J segment 5 bases; nucleotides outside the gene matches: 11. The CDR3 spans 15 residues. Germline CDR1 SGHRS, CDR2 YFSETQ. The CDR3 coding sequence is TGCGCCAGCAGCCTCCGGGGAGGGGCAGGCGAGACCCAGTACTTC. This codes for CASSLRGGAGETQYF.

The chain couples TRBV23-1 to TRBJ2-7; no clear D gene. TRBV23-1 is flagged as an ORF with uncertain function. This CDR3 is built from 11 residues. V lost 6 bases and J lost 9, with 12 bases in between. The chain's CDR3 is CASSPAGPQYF. The CDR3 DNA is TGCGCCAGCAGCCCAGCAGGTCCGCAGTACTTC.

This clone was found once. The rearrangement links TRBV9 to TRBJ1-2; TRBD1 is a possible D gene (6 bases). The CDR3 spans 15 residues. V was clipped by 4 bases and J by 1 base, with 14 bases between them. The germline V gene has CDR1 SGDLS and CDR2 YYNGEE. The CDR3 sequence is CASSTRTDNNYGYTF. CDR3 bases: TGTGCCAGCAGCACAAGGACAGACAATAACTATGGCTACACCTTC.

This clone was seen just once. This rearrangement joins TRBV29-1 to TRBJ2-1; D perhaps matches TRBD2 (6 bases). V gave up 6 bases and J gave up 12 bases, with 27 bases separating them. The CDR3 contains 15 residues. Germline V CDR1 and CDR2: SQVTM, ANQGSEA. The CDR3 is CSVRTGAEGTSVQFF. The CDR3 DNA sequence: TGCAGCGTGCGAACCGGGGCCGAAGGGACTTCCGTGCAGTTCTTC.

This chain uses TRBV5-1 with TRBJ1-2; D not resolved. Germline V gives CDR1 SGHRS, CDR2 YFSETQ. Trimming left V 0 bases short and J 7 bases short, with 7 bases between. The CDR3 runs to 12 residues. DNA of the CDR3: TGCGCCAGCAGCTTGGAACAGTCTGGCTACACCTTC. Encoded protein: CASSLEQSGYTF.